A selection of T cell receptor beta chains follows, all from one sample in a study of cytomegalovirus exposure and HLA in healthy donors. Sequencing was performed with immunoSEQ multiplex PCR; in TCRdb, only in-frame clones are kept and a portion is missing. The data hold 75,000 to 95,000 clones, with 96% observed a single time. Sequenced sample: PBMCs. The receptors derive from a man between 18 and 35 years old in good health and CMV-seronegative. CDR3s include the opening cysteine and the closing phenylalanine or tryptophan. D genes are given only for firm matches. Clone sizes are given selectively: once, few, many, or a class where the clone is expanded.

j_call | clone_size | d_call | v_call | cdr3_nt | cdr3_aa
TRBJ2-7 | NA | TRBD1 | TRBV7-6 | TGTGCCAGCAGCCCTACATACTATACACCGGGACAGGGGTCCCAATACGAGCAGTACTTC | CASSPTYYTPGQGSQYEQYF
TRBJ2-3 | NA | NA | TRBV6-5 | TGTGCCAGCAGTCTGGAGTATACGCAGTATTTT | CASSLEYTQYF
TRBJ1-1 | NA | NA | TRBV6-1 | TGTGCCAGCAGTGATCCCCGACAGGAAGCTTTCTTT | CASSDPRQEAFF
TRBJ2-1 | NA | TRBD1 | TRBV6-5 | TGTGCCAGCAGAGGGGGACAGGGCCGGAATGAGCAGTTCTTC | CASRGGQGRNEQFF
TRBJ2-7 | NA | NA | TRBV4-1 | TGCGCCAGCAGCCAAGATAGTAGCGAGGGCGAGCAGTACTTC | CASSQDSSEGEQYF
TRBJ2-3 | NA | NA | TRBV11-2 | TGTGCCAGCAGCTTATTTTGGGAGCCCGATACGCAGTATTTT | CASSLFWEPDTQYF
TRBJ2-7 | NA | NA | TRBV23-1 | TGCGCCAGCAGTCAAGCCAATACCCGGTCCCACGAGCAGTACTTC | CASSQANTRSHEQYF
TRBJ1-5 | NA | NA | TRBV21-1 | TGTGCCAGCCAGACAGGGGGGGGGAGGGTGTTTAATCAGCCCCAGCATTTT | CASQTGGGRVFNQPQHF
TRBJ2-2 | NA | TRBD1 | TRBV7-6 | TGTGCCAGCAGCAAACGACAGGGTGAATTTATTAGAGATAACACCGGGGAGCTGTTTTTT | CASSKRQGEFIRDNTGELFF
TRBJ2-7 | NA | NA | TRBV30 | TGTGCCTGGGGGAAGCCCAGAACCGTTTTACAGGCGGTCGAGCAGTACTTC | CAWGKPRTVLQAVEQYF
TRBJ2-7 | NA | NA | TRBV6-1 | TGTGCCAGCATACCTCTAGGAACCTACGAGCAGTACTTC | CASIPLGTYEQYF
TRBJ2-7 | NA | TRBD2 | TRBV5-6 | TGTGCCAGCAGCTTGGGATCGGGGGGTAGCGAGCAGTACTTC | CASSLGSGGSEQYF
TRBJ2-7 | NA | NA | TRBV7-3 | TGTGCCAGCAGCATCAATACAGGATACGAGCAGTACTTC | CASSINTGYEQYF
TRBJ1-5 | NA | NA | TRBV5-1 | TGCGCCAGCAGCTTGGGGCGGTTACGCGGACAGACTGATCAGCCCCAGCATTTT | CASSLGRLRGQTDQPQHF
TRBJ2-1 | once | TRBD1 | TRBV5-1 | TGCGCCAGCAGCTCTGGACAGGGCGGCTACAATGAGCAGTTCTTC | CASSSGQGGYNEQFF
TRBJ1-2 | once | NA | TRBV6-5 | TGTGCCAGCAGTTACTCCCCAGGGCTGGGTGGCTACACCTTC | CASSYSPGLGGYTF
TRBJ1-1 | NA | TRBD1 | TRBV5-1 | TGCGCCAGCAGCACCACAGGGGGGGACACTGAAGCTTTCTTT | CASSTTGGDTEAFF
TRBJ1-2 | NA | NA | TRBV9 | TGTGCCAGCAGCGTATCACAGGTGAAAGATGGCTACACCTTC | CASSVSQVKDGYTF
TRBJ2-1 | NA | TRBD2 | TRBV10-1 | TGCGCCAGCAGTGCTTTTAGCGGGAGTGGAAATGAGCAGTTCTTC | CASSAFSGSGNEQFF
TRBJ2-7 | once | TRBD1 | TRBV29-1 | TGCAGCGTTAGAGACAGGGCCTACGAGCAGTACTTC | CSVRDRAYEQYF
TRBJ2-3 | NA | NA | TRBV27 | TGTGCCAGCAGTTTAGTATTCTCAGATACGCAGTATTTT | CASSLVFSDTQYF
TRBJ2-3 | NA | NA | TRBV7-9 | TGTGCCAGCAGCTTTCTGCAGGCAGTGAGCACAGATACGCAGTATTTT | CASSFLQAVSTDTQYF
TRBJ2-2 | NA | TRBD2 | TRBV27 | TGTGCCAGCCACTTATCTAGCGGGAGAACCACCGGGGAGCTGTTTTTT | CASHLSSGRTTGELFF
TRBJ1-4 | NA | NA | TRBV7-9 | TGTGCCAGTCGACCTTCCGGGACAATGAATGAAAAACTGTTTTTT | CASRPSGTMNEKLFF
TRBJ2-1 | NA | NA | TRBV6-1 | TGTGCCAGCAGTGAAGCCGCCGGGACTCTAGGGGTCAATGAGCAGTTCTTC | CASSEAAGTLGVNEQFF
TRBJ1-2 | NA | TRBD1 | TRBV6-1 | TGTGCCAGCAGTGCCCAGGACAGGTTAAATGGCTACACCTTC | CASSAQDRLNGYTF
TRBJ1-4 | NA | TRBD1 | TRBV10-3 | TGTGCCATCAGTGAGGAGGGACAGGGTTTCGGTGAAAAACTGTTTTTT | CAISEEGQGFGEKLFF
TRBJ2-3 | NA | NA | TRBV28 | TGTGCCAGCAGTTTGACAGGAGATACGCAGTATTTT | CASSLTGDTQYF
TRBJ2-1 | NA | TRBD2 | TRBV7-8 | TGTGCCAGCAGCTTATTCCTTATTTGGAGCGGGACGTACAATGAGCAGTTCTTC | CASSLFLIWSGTYNEQFF
TRBJ2-3 | NA | NA | TRBV5-1 | TGCGCCAGCAGCTTGTTCGGGGGGCGCGAAGATACGCAGTATTTT | CASSLFGGREDTQYF
TRBJ2-7 | NA | NA | TRBV5-1 | TGCGCCAGCAGCTTGGAACCATCACACTCCTACGAGCAGTACTTC | CASSLEPSHSYEQYF
TRBJ1-5 | NA | NA | TRBV28 | TGTGCCAGCAGCCAGCAGGGGTATCAGCCCCAGCATTTT | CASSQQGYQPQHF
TRBJ2-5 | NA | NA | TRBV7-7 | TGTGCTAGCAGCCCAACTTTGGGGCGACAAGAGACCCAGTACTTC | CASSPTLGRQETQYF
TRBJ2-7 | NA | NA | TRBV15 | TGTGCCACCAGCAGACGGGCAGGGGATAACTACGAGCAGTACTTC | CATSRRAGDNYEQYF
TRBJ2-5 | NA | TRBD2 | TRBV16 | TGTGCCAGCAGCCCTGGCATAGCGGGAGTGTCAGAGACCCAGTACTTC | CASSPGIAGVSETQYF
TRBJ2-2 | NA | TRBD2 | TRBV19 | TGTGCCAGTACCCATCGGAGTAGCGGGAGATACACCGGGGAGCTGTTTTTT | CASTHRSSGRYTGELFF
TRBJ1-1 | once | TRBD1 | TRBV29-1 | TGCAGCGTATTACAGGGGGCGAACACTGAAGCTTTCTTT | CSVLQGANTEAFF
TRBJ2-2 | once | NA | TRBV6-6 | TGTGCCAGCAGTTTGAGGGGGGAGCTGTTTTTT | CASSLRGELFF
TRBJ2-1 | NA | TRBD2 | TRBV6-1 | TGTGCCAGCACCCCCGGGACTAGCTCCTACAATGAGCAGTTCTTC | CASTPGTSSYNEQFF
TRBJ1-1 | once | TRBD1 | TRBV7-9 | TGTGCCAGCAGCCGACAGGGTGAAGCTTTCTTT | CASSRQGEAFF
TRBJ2-1 | NA | TRBD2 | TRBV5-1 | TGCGCCAGCAGGAGCGGGATGTACTACAATGAGCAGTTCTTC | CASRSGMYYNEQFF
TRBJ1-1 | NA | NA | TRBV2 | TGTGCCAGCAGTGAAGCTAACAGGGTTCCTGAAGCTTTCTTT | CASSEANRVPEAFF
TRBJ2-1 | NA | TRBD2 | TRBV27 | TGTGCCAGCACTAGACTAGCTTCCGATGAGCAGTTCTTC | CASTRLASDEQFF
TRBJ2-7 | few | NA | TRBV7-2 | TGTGCCGTACTCCGAACAGCTCTAACCTACGAGCAGTACTTC | CAVLRTALTYEQYF
TRBJ1-3 | NA | NA | TRBV7-2 | TGTGCCAGCAGCTGGGGGGTGAGGGGAAACACCATATATTTT | CASSWGVRGNTIYF
TRBJ1-1 | NA | NA | TRBV7-8 | TGTGCCAGCAGCTTAGCGCGGGGAAACACTGAAGCTTTCTTT | CASSLARGNTEAFF
TRBJ2-7 | NA | TRBD2 | TRBV6-6 | TGTGCCAGCAGCCGACGGGCGGGAGATATCGAGCAGTACTTC | CASSRRAGDIEQYF
TRBJ2-1 | once | NA | TRBV5-6 | TGTGCCAGCAGCTTCACAGTGAATGAGCAGTTCTTC | CASSFTVNEQFF
TRBJ1-4 | NA | NA | TRBV30 | TGTGCCTGGAGGTTGACAGGCACTAATGAAAAACTGTTTTTT | CAWRLTGTNEKLFF
TRBJ1-2 | NA | NA | TRBV15 | TGTGCCACCAGCTCAACATGGCGGGGGGTTTCGCACTATGGCTACACCTTC | CATSSTWRGVSHYGYTF
TRBJ2-6 | NA | NA | TRBV4-1 | TGCGCCAGCAGCCCACCGTCTACTGGGGCCAACGTCCTGACTTTC | CASSPPSTGANVLTF
TRBJ1-4 | NA | TRBD1 | TRBV5-1 | TGCGCCAGCAGCTTGAGGGACAGCAATGAAAAACTGTTTTTT | CASSLRDSNEKLFF